Sequencing of this T cell receptor (beta chain) was carried out in a study of T cell repertoires in cytomegalovirus infection. The wider study: Public TCR beta signatures were indicative of both CMV infection and a matching HLA type. Notes on the study in general: What dominated the ex vivo response were HLA-C-restricted CMV-specific TCR beta clonotypes.

With regard to this clonotype: Its antigen is unknown.

Germline CDR1 reads GTSNPN; CDR2 reads SVGIG (reference sequence). This CDR3 is 13 amino acids long. Trimming shortened V by 0 bases and J by 9 bases, and 12 bases separated the two germline ends. MiXCR, applied by TCRdb to the reads, yields one record per CDR3 protein. The sample contains about 130,000 distinct CDR3 sequences, roughly 9% of which appear only once. The V call is TRBV30, the J call TRBJ2-1; D unresolved. This receptor was obtained from a human donor in good health (CMV status not recorded). Some clones in this sample may be carry-over from other donors' samples. The sequencing sample was made of PBMCs. CDR3 nucleotide sequence: TGTGCCTGGAGTGTAATCCAGCCCGGTGAGCAGTTCTTC. Residues: CAWSVIQPGEQFF.